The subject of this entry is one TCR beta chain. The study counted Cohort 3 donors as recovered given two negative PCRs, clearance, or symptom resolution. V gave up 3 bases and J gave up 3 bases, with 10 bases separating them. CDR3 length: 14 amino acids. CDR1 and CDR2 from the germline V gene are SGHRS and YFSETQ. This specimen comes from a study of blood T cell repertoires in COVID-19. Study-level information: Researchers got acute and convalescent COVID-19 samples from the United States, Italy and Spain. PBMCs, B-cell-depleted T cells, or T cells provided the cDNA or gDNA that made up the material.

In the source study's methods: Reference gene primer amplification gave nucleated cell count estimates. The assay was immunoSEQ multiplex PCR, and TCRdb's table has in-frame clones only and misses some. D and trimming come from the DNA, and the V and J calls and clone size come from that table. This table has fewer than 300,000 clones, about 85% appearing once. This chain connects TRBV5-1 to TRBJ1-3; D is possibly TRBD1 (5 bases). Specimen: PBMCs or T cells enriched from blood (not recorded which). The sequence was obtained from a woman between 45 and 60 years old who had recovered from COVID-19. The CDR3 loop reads CASSSGHVGNTIYF. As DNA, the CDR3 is TGCGCCAGCAGCTCCGGACACGTTGGAAACACCATATATTTT.